The 25 T cell receptor beta chains reported below all come from one sample, sequenced in a study of control samples from healthy donors and cancer patients. This table comes from immunoSEQ multiplex PCR, and its TCRdb copy is limited to in-frame clones, with some not included. The sample records fewer than 200,000 clones, 80% to 95% being singletons. Sequencing was carried out using blood. These receptors came from a man between 18 and 35 years old in good health.

The rearrangement uses TRBV21-1 and TRBJ1-4. TRBV21-1 has pseudogene status. The CDR3 totals 16 residues. This chain's CDR3 is CASTPRGGRIYEKLFF. CDR3 nucleotide sequence: TGTGCCAGCACACCTCGCGGGGGGAGGATTTATGAAAAACTGTTTTTT.

V is TRBV2 and J is TRBJ2-3; 7 bases match TRBD1. This CDR3 has 13 residues. Trimming cost V 11 bases and J 4 bases; bases outside gene matches: 9. Germline CDR1 is SNHLY and CDR2 is FYNNEI. The CDR3 here is CAGLDRVADTQYF. CDR3 coding DNA: TGTGCCGGGCTAGACAGGGTGGCAGATACGCAGTATTTT. Looking up the rest from reference TRBV2 and TRBJ2-3 gives the full variable domain: EPEVTQTPSHQVTQMGQEVILRCVPISNHLYFYWYRQILGQKVEFLVSFYNNEISEKSEIFDDQFSVERPDGSNFTLKIRSTKLEDSAMYFCAGLDRVADTQYFGPGTRLTVL.

The rearrangement joins TRBV6-5 to TRBJ1-1, with a possible D match to TRBD1 (5 bases). From germline, CDR1 is MNHEY and CDR2 SVGAGI. The CDR3 is 13 amino acids. V was shortened by 4 bases and J by 8 bases, with 14 bases between the two germline ends. The CDR3 coding sequence is TGTGCCAGCAGTTCCGGGAGGGGAGAGGAAGCTTTCTTT. It translates to CASSSGRGEEAFF.

V and J are TRBV6-5 and TRBJ1-2; D perhaps matches TRBD1 (6 bases). The ends were cut back, 5 bases at V and 0 bases at J, with 10 bases in the middle. Germline CDR1 and CDR2: MNHEY and SVGAGI. The CDR3 covers 14 residues. CDR3 in amino acids: CASSRGAANYGYTF. CDR3 bases: TGTGCCAGCAGTAGGGGGGCTGCTAACTATGGCTACACCTTC.

The chain recombines TRBV25-1 with TRBJ1-5; D remains ambiguous. The CDR3 runs to 15 residues. V lost 10 bases and J 7 bases, leaving 23 bases between the germline ends. Germline CDR1 reads MGHDK; CDR2 reads SYGVNS. The CDR3 region has the DNA TGTGCCACCCAGCTAATATACGCCATGCACCAGCCCCAGCATTTT. Translated: CATQLIYAMHQPQHF.

CDR3 bases: TGTGCCAGCAGCCTTGGGAGCTCCTACAATGAGCAGTTCTTC. Its translation is CASSLGSSYNEQFF. This rearrangement joins TRBV6-5 to TRBJ2-1, with a possible D match to TRBD2 (5 bases). Germline loops: CDR1 MNHEY, CDR2 SVGAGI. CDR3 length: 14 amino acids. Trimming took off 6 bases at V and 0 bases at J, with 9 bases between the two ends.

The chain links TRBV7-8 to TRBJ2-7, with D uncertain. Trimming cost V 5 bases and J 1 base, with 21 bases left between them. Germline lookup yields CDR1 SGHVS and CDR2 FQNEAQ. This CDR3 contains 17 residues. CDR3 sequence: CASSPQEVGSGSYEQYF. The CDR3 DNA sequence: TGTGCCAGCAGCCCCCAAGAGGTTGGGTCAGGATCCTACGAGCAGTACTTC.

This clone was observed once. The chain is built from TRBV5-1 and TRBJ2-7; D call uncertain. Germline assignment: CDR1 SGHRS and CDR2 YFSETQ. With 2 bases removed from V and 4 bases from J, the gap between germline ends came to 13 bases. This CDR3 is 14 amino acids long. The CDR3 coding sequence is TGCGCCAGCAGCTTCACCGGACGGAATTACGAGCAGTACTTC. Its translation: CASSFTGRNYEQYF.

The chain has TRBV7-2 and TRBJ2-1; TRBD2 matches 7 bases. V trimming: 5 bases; J trimming: 7 bases; junction bases outside the gene matches: 11. From germline, CDR1 is SGHTA and CDR2 FQGNSA. The CDR3 is 15 residues long. CDR3 DNA: TGTGCCAGCAGCCTCGCGCGGGGGAGGTTAAATGAGCAGTTCTTC. Residues: CASSLARGRLNEQFF.

CDR3 loop: CASSLPLAGNEQFF. The CDR3 nucleotides are TGCGCCAGCAGCTTGCCCCTAGCCGGCAATGAGCAGTTCTTC. The chain carries TRBV5-1 and TRBJ2-1; D might be TRBD2 (5 bases). The CDR3 contains 14 residues. Germline-derived CDR1 and CDR2 are SGHRS and YFSETQ. V was shortened by 1 base and J by 6 bases, with 11 bases between the two germline ends. Full variable domain (outside the CDR3, taken from reference TRBV5-1 and TRBJ2-1): KAGVTQTPRYLIKTRGQQVTLSCSPISGHRSVSWYQQTPGQGLQFLFEYFSETQRNKGNFPGRFSGRQFSNSRSEMNVSTLELGDSALYLCASSLPLAGNEQFFGPGTRLTVL.

The gene calls are TRBV5-1 and TRBJ2-6; D gene ambiguous. Germline loops: CDR1 SGHRS, CDR2 YFSETQ. V dropped 4 bases and J dropped 1 base, with 12 bases sitting between them. This CDR3 region has 16 residues. DNA of the CDR3: TGCGCCAGCAGCGCAGGTAGAGGTTCTGGGGCCAACGTCCTGACTTTC. Translated: CASSAGRGSGANVLTF.

The chain couples TRBV6-5 to TRBJ2-1; 9 bases line up with TRBD1. Losses at the gene ends were 6 bases for V and 8 bases for J; bases not matched to a gene: 11. The CDR3 loop spans 15 amino acids. Looked up from germline, CDR1 is MNHEY and CDR2 is SVGAGI. CDR3 protein: CASSPLTGGYHEQFF. CDR3 in DNA: TGTGCCAGCAGCCCGCTGACAGGGGGATATCATGAGCAGTTCTTC.

This chain links TRBV7-2 with TRBJ1-1; weak D call: TRBD1 (6 bases). Germline V gene sequence: CDR1 SGHTA, CDR2 FQGNSA. The V gene lost 5 bases and the J gene lost 8 bases, with 15 bases spanning the gap. The CDR3 is 13 amino acids. This CDR3 is CASSPHPGQEAFF. The DNA of the CDR3 is TGTGCCAGCAGCCCCCACCCGGGACAAGAAGCTTTCTTT.

The chain carries TRBV5-1 and TRBJ2-1; D gene ambiguous. V gave up 0 bases and J gave up 0 bases, with 10 bases separating them. Germline values: CDR1 SGHRS, CDR2 YFSETQ. CDR3 length equals 16 residues. This CDR3 reads CASSLALVSSYNEQFF. DNA for the CDR3: TGCGCCAGCAGCTTGGCGTTGGTTAGCTCCTACAATGAGCAGTTCTTC.

The gene calls are TRBV5-1 and TRBJ2-3; 11 bases line up with TRBD2. V was clipped by 5 bases and J by 2 bases; unmatched bases: 4. Germline V gene sequence: CDR1 SGHRS, CDR2 YFSETQ. CDR3 length: 15 amino acids. Here the CDR3 reads CASSRLAGNTDTQYF. The CDR3 nucleotides are TGCGCCAGCAGTCGACTAGCGGGGAACACAGATACGCAGTATTTT.

The V gene is TRBV28, the J gene TRBJ2-7; 9 bases line up with TRBD1. The CDR3 has 15 amino acids. Losses at the gene ends were 6 bases for V and 1 base for J; bases not matched to a gene: 7. The germline V gene encodes CDR1 MDHEN and CDR2 SYDVKM. The DNA of the CDR3 is TGTGCCAGCAGCTCCGGGACAGGGTATTCCTACGAGCAGTACTTC. Its translation: CASSSGTGYSYEQYF.

V is TRBV5-4 and J is TRBJ2-5; the match to TRBD1 covers 11 bases. With V trimmed by 5 bases and J by 2 bases, 5 bases remained unmatched. The germline V gene encodes CDR1 SGHNT and CDR2 YYREEE (reference sequence). The CDR3 runs to 15 residues. This chain's CDR3 is CASSPDRGHQETQYF. The CDR3 DNA reads as TGTGCCAGCAGTCCGGACAGGGGGCATCAAGAGACCCAGTACTTC.

The gene calls are TRBV7-8 and TRBJ1-2; D is unclear. This CDR3 is built from 13 residues. The ends were cut back, 8 bases at V and 0 bases at J, with 10 bases in the middle. Germline-derived CDR1 and CDR2 are SGHVS and FQNEAQ. CDR3 in amino acids: CASSRSPNYGYTF. CDR3 nucleotide sequence: TGTGCCAGCTCCAGGTCCCCTAACTATGGCTACACCTTC.

A note on this clone: The same CDR3 arises from other DNA sequences in this sample as well. The chain couples TRBV5-4 to TRBJ1-4; the match to TRBD1 covers 7 bases. Germline CDR1 SGHNT, CDR2 YYREEE (reference sequence). This CDR3 comprises 14 residues. Trimming at V came to 0 bases and at J to 5 bases, leaving 1 base not matched to a gene. In nucleotides, the CDR3 is TGTGCCAGCAGCTTGGACAGGGGAAATGAAAAACTGTTTTTT. Translation gives CASSLDRGNEKLFF.

The chain uses TRBV7-6 and TRBJ1-3; TRBD1 agrees at 7 bases. This CDR3 is 14 amino acids long. The junction had 2 bases not matched to a gene; V was cut back by 6 bases and J by 0 bases. The germline V gene has CDR1 SGHVS and CDR2 FNYEAQ. The CDR3 here is CASRRTGSGNTIYF. CDR3 DNA sequence: TGTGCCAGCAGACGGACAGGCTCTGGAAACACCATATATTTT.

This rearrangement joins TRBV3-1 (or the pseudogene TRBV3-2) to TRBJ2-7; D gene unclear. The CDR3 runs 15 residues. The germline V gene has CDR1 LGHDT and CDR2 YNNKEL (reference sequence). V lost 0 bases and J lost 4, with 13 bases in between. The CDR3 coding sequence is TGTGCCAGCAGCCAAGATGGGCAGGTCGGATACGAGCAGTACTTC. This encodes CASSQDGQVGYEQYF.

The gene calls are TRBV19 and TRBJ1-5; TRBD1 matches 7 bases. Losses at the gene ends were 4 bases for V and 6 bases for J; bases not matched to a gene: 9. There are 15 residues in the CDR3. Germline V gives CDR1 LNHDA, CDR2 SQIVND (reference sequence). CDR3 bases: TGTGCCAGTAGTAGAGGGGCAGGGGGTATTCAGCCCCAGCATTTT. Its protein is CASSRGAGGIQPQHF.

In the case of this clone: The junction does not match germline at one end; this may be a read error. J is TRBJ1-5 and V is TRBV6-5; 9 bases align to TRBD1. Germline loops: CDR1 MNHEY, CDR2 SVGAGI. The CDR3 contains 14 residues. CDR3 loop: CVSRRTGVNQPQHF. CDR3 nucleotide sequence: TGTGTCAGCAGGCGGACAGGGGTTAATCAGCCCCAGCATTTT.

This chain links TRBV6-5 with TRBJ2-3, with TRBD1 matching over 8 bases. Germline trimming cut 4 bases from V and 5 bases from J; bases unmatched to any gene: 8. Germline V CDR1 and CDR2: MNHEY, SVGAGI. This CDR3 contains 15 residues. CDR3 coding DNA: TGTGCCAGCAGTTCTAACTCAGGACAGGGAGATACGCAGTATTTT. As protein: CASSSNSGQGDTQYF.

V is TRBV9 and J is TRBJ2-2, with 9 positions matching TRBD2. Germline loops: CDR1 SGDLS, CDR2 YYNGEE. V lost 3 bases, J lost 1 base, and 22 bases stayed unmatched. The CDR3 sequence is 22 residues long. CDR3: CASSETRVAGGFHPLNTGELFF. CDR3 bases: TGTGCCAGCAGCGAAACACGAGTGGCGGGGGGGTTCCATCCCTTGAACACCGGGGAGCTGTTTTTT.